Listed here are 27 T cell receptor beta chains from one sample, sequenced in a study of metastatic and nonmetastatic thyroid tumors. Before thyroid surgery, none of the patients had received any treatment. With MiXCR, TCRdb called clones anew from the PCR reads. The table includes about 20,000 clones, more than 15% detected once. Sequencing was carried out using blood. The receptor source for this set is a female donor with papillary thyroid cancer or a benign thyroid nodule (not recorded which). Some clones in this sample may be carry-over from other donors' samples.

In its sample, this clone was seen many times. The chain carries TRBV2 and TRBJ2-3, with D perhaps given as TRBD1 or TRBD2 (6 bases each). V lost 9 bases to trimming and J lost 1 base, with 17 bases between them. CDR3 length: 15 residues. CDR1 and CDR2 from the germline V gene are SNHLY and FYNNEI. The chain's CDR3 is CASSWGAGGTDTQYF. For the CDR3, the DNA is TGTGCCAGTTCCTGGGGGGCAGGGGGCACAGATACGCAGTATTTT. Full variable domain (missing parts from reference TRBV2 and TRBJ2-3): EPEVTQTPSHQVTQMGQEVILRCVPISNHLYFYWYRQILGQKVEFLVSFYNNEISEKSEIFDDQFSVERPDGSNFTLKIRSTKLEDSAMYFCASSWGAGGTDTQYFGPGTRLTVL.

This clone was recorded at least ten times. J is TRBJ1-2 and V is TRBV2; D not certain. V lost 3 bases, J lost 4 bases, and 9 bases lay in between. Looked up from germline, CDR1 is SNHLY and CDR2 is FYNNEI. CDR3 size: 13 residues. The CDR3 DNA reads TGTGCCAGCAGTGAGCCCCTAACCTATGGCTACACCTTC. Translated, it gives CASSEPLTYGYTF.

This clone appeared many times. The chain recombines TRBV4-1 with TRBJ1-2; no clear D. Germline assignment: CDR1 MGHRA and CDR2 YSYEKL. This CDR3 comprises 15 residues. Trimming pared 2 bases from V and 4 bases from J, leaving 14 bases between. CDR3 bases: TGCGCCAGCAGCCAACCCGAGGACCCCCTCTATGGCTACACCTTC. It yields the protein CASSQPEDPLYGYTF.

This clone was picked up a small number of times. One base away lies a much larger clone, so this may be a sequencing read error. The same CDR3 can be traced to other DNA sequences in this sample. V gene TRBV29-1 combines with J gene TRBJ1-1, with 7 nucleotides matching TRBD1. With V trimmed by 6 bases and J by 4 bases, 8 bases remained unmatched. Germline loops: CDR1 SQVTM, CDR2 ANQGSEA. This CDR3 comprises 13 residues. CDR3: CSVSRDRATEAFF. CDR3 nucleotide sequence: TGCAGCGTAAGCCGTGACAGGGCCACTGAAGCTTTCTTT.

This clone was detected only a few times. The rearrangement links TRBV6-1 to TRBJ2-7, with 10 bases that match TRBD1. V lost 4 bases to trimming and J lost 1 base; unmatched junction nucleotides: 4. Germline V CDR1 and CDR2: MNHNS, SASEGT. The CDR3 spans 15 residues. In DNA form, the CDR3 reads TGTGCCAGCAGTGCCAGGGACAGGGGTTCCTACGAGCAGTACTTC. Its protein product is CASSARDRGSYEQYF.

This clone was counted between two and nine times. The J gene is TRBJ2-7, the V gene TRBV10-3, with D possibly matching TRBD2 (6 bases). V was trimmed by 4 bases and J by 6 bases, leaving 19 bases between them. From germline, CDR1 is ENHRY and CDR2 SYGVKD. The CDR3 has 15 residues. The chain's CDR3 is CAISACSGGKSEQYF. The DNA for the CDR3 is TGTGCCATCAGTGCGTGTTCCGGGGGAAAGAGCGAGCAGTACTTC.

This clone has at least ten counts. This rearrangement joins TRBV20-1 to TRBJ2-1; 9 bases fit TRBD2. Germline assignment: CDR1 DFQATT and CDR2 SNEGSKA (reference sequence). CDR3 length equals 15 residues. Germline trimming cut 5 bases from V and 4 bases from J; bases unmatched to any gene: 9. The CDR3 reads CSAPFSGRSYNEQFF. In nucleotides, the CDR3 is TGCAGTGCTCCCTTTAGCGGGAGATCATACAATGAGCAGTTCTTC.

This clone was seen repeatedly, ten times or more. J is TRBJ1-3 and V is TRBV7-2, with 9 bases lining up with TRBD1. The CDR3 runs to 18 residues. Germline CDR1 is SGHTA and CDR2 is FQGNSA. V was pared by 0 bases and J by 0 bases, with 6 bases of the junction left unmatched. In DNA form, the CDR3 reads TGTGCCAGCAGCTTAGCCGGGACAGGGCTCCCCTCTGGAAACACCATATATTTT. This sequence encodes CASSLAGTGLPSGNTIYF.

This clone has at least ten counts. The gene calls are TRBV20-1 and TRBJ1-4; weak D call: TRBD1 (5 bases). Trimming removed 7 bases at V and 5 bases at J, with 14 bases between. Germline V gives CDR1 DFQATT, CDR2 SNEGSKA (reference sequence). This CDR3 comprises 13 residues. In DNA form, the CDR3 reads TGCAGTGGGCAGGGACCCACCAATGAAAAACTGTTTTTT. This codes for CSGQGPTNEKLFF.

CDR3 in DNA: TGCAGTGTCCTAAGGGACAGGTACAATGAGCAGTTCTTC. Translated: CSVLRDRYNEQFF. This rearrangement joins TRBV20-1 to TRBJ2-1; TRBD1 matches at 8 bases. Germline V gene data show CDR1 as DFQATT and CDR2 as SNEGSKA (reference sequence). The CDR3 extends over 13 amino acids. The ends lost 7 bases at V and 4 bases at J; junction bases unmatched: 6.

Ten or more counts support this clone. The CDR3 DNA sequence: TGTGCCAGCAGTTCGGACGAAGTGATCTACAATGAGCAGTTCTTC. It specifies CASSSDEVIYNEQFF. V is TRBV2 and J is TRBJ2-1; D remains ambiguous. Trimming left V 5 bases short and J 3 bases short, with 14 bases between. CDR1 SNHLY and CDR2 FYNNEI come from the germline V gene. The CDR3 consists of 15 residues.

Only a few counts were recorded for this clone. The chain uses TRBV12-3 or TRBV12-4 and TRBJ1-1; 8 bases match TRBD1. This CDR3 spans 11 amino acids. The V gene end was trimmed by 5 bases and the J gene end by 11 bases; junction bases not matched to a gene: 4. The CDR3 DNA reads TGTGCCAGCAGTGTACAGGGGGGGGCTTTCTTT. Translated, it gives CASSVQGGAFF.

This clone was detected a few times. Just one base apart from a much larger clone, this may be a read error. Other DNA sequences within the sample encode an identical CDR3. This rearrangement joins TRBV9 to TRBJ1-1; perhaps TRBD1 as D (5 bases). V gave up 8 bases and J gave up 5 bases, with 16 bases separating them. The CDR3 runs to 13 residues. Per the germline V gene, CDR1 is SGDLS and CDR2 is YYNGEE. CDR3 coding DNA: TGTGCCAGTAGCCCCCACGGGGGAACTGAAGCTTTCTTT. This translates into CASSPHGGTEAFF. Filled out from reference TRBV9 and TRBJ1-1, the complete variable domain reads DSGVTQTPKHLITATGQRVTLRCSPRSGDLSVYWYQQSLDQGLQFLIQYYNGEERAKGNILERFSAQQFPDLHSELNLSSLELGDSALYFCASSPHGGTEAFFGQGTRLTVV.

In regard to this clone: One end of the junction does not line up with germline, which may come from a read error. The rearrangement links TRBV7-3 to TRBJ2-1, with D tentatively TRBD2 (6 bases). Germline loops: CDR1 SGHTA, CDR2 FQGTGA. There are 15 residues in the CDR3. This CDR3 reads CASSPMIGTDNQQFF. Written as DNA, the CDR3 is TGTGCCAGCAGCCCAATGATTGGGACTGACAATCAGCAGTTCTTC. Full variable domain (remainder filled in from reference TRBV7-3 and TRBJ2-1): GAGVSQTPSNKVTEKGKYVELRCDPISGHTALYWYRQSLGQGPEFLIYFQGTGAADDSGLPNDRFFAVRPEGSVSTLKIQRTERGDSAVYLCASSPMIGTDNQQFFGPGTRLTVL.

By frequency in the sample, this clone is medium-sized (0.01 to 0.1%). The J gene is TRBJ1-2, the V gene TRBV12-3 or TRBV12-4, with D maybe TRBD1 (6 bases). This CDR3 has 14 amino acids. Trimming stripped 5 bases from V and 7 bases from J, with 17 bases between. CDR3 loop: CASSRSGADGGYTF. The CDR3, as DNA: TGTGCCAGCAGTCGGTCAGGGGCCGATGGTGGCTACACCTTC.

This clone showed up just a few times. One base away lies a much larger clone, so this may be a sequencing read error. This CDR3 is also generated by other DNA sequences in the sample. The gene calls are TRBV2 and TRBJ2-7; TRBD1 might be the D (6 bases). From germline, CDR1 is SNHLY and CDR2 FYNNEI. The CDR3 has 13 residues. The CDR3 nucleotides read TGTGCCAGTAGCCTTGAACAGGGCTACAAGCAGTACTTC. Translating it yields CASSLEQGYKQYF. Filled out from reference TRBV2 and TRBJ2-7, the complete variable domain reads EPEVTQTPSHQVTQMGQEVILRCVPISNHLYFYWYRQILGQKVEFLVSFYNNEISEKSEIFDDQFSVERPDGSNFTLKIRSTKLEDSAMYFCASSLEQGYKQYFGPGTRLTVT.

The chain links TRBV5-6 to TRBJ2-4; tentative D call: TRBD1 (6 bases). The germline CDR1 and CDR2 sequences are SGHDT and YYEEEE. Between the trimmed V and J ends, which lost 4 bases and 7 bases, there was a span of 18 bases. The CDR3 has 15 residues. CDR3 DNA: TGTGCCAGCAGCCTGTACAGGGACGGTCGGAACATTCAGTACTTC. Translating gives CASSLYRDGRNIQYF.

This clone was counted only a few times. V gene TRBV5-4 combines with J gene TRBJ2-2, with 7 bases fitting TRBD2. The CDR3 totals 14 residues. Germline assignment: CDR1 SGHNT and CDR2 YYREEE (reference sequence). The V segment lost 4 bases and the J segment 6 bases; nucleotides outside the gene matches: 6. CDR3 nucleotides: TGTGCCAGCAGCCTTCGAACTAGCGCCGGGGAGCTGTTTTTT. Translating it yields CASSLRTSAGELFF.

The chain joins TRBV11-1 to TRBJ2-2; possibly TRBD1 for D (5 bases). The ends were cut back, 2 bases at V and 12 bases at J, with 25 bases in the middle. Germline V gives CDR1 SGHAT, CDR2 FQDESV (reference sequence). This CDR3 is built from 17 residues. CDR3 nucleotides: TGTGCCAGCAGCTTAATCATTGCGCCTGCGGACACCCGGCAGCTGTTTTTT. It is translated as CASSLIIAPADTRQLFF.

This clone was detected many times. The genes are TRBV7-9 and TRBJ2-5; 11 nucleotides match TRBD2. The CDR3 covers 17 residues. The V and J ends lost 8 bases and 1 base, in that order; junction bases with no gene match: 12. Germline-derived CDR1 and CDR2 are SEHNR and FQNEAQ (reference sequence). The CDR3, as DNA: TGTGCCAGCGCCCCGGCGAAGCTAGCGGGGGGCCAAGAGACCCAGTACTTC. Its translation: CASAPAKLAGGQETQYF.

Comment on this clone: A much larger clone lies a single base off, so this may be a read error. The chain couples TRBV3-1 to TRBJ1-2; the match to TRBD1 covers 8 bases. Per germline, CDR1 LGHDT and CDR2 YNNKEL (reference sequence). V lost 4 bases, J lost 0 bases, and 4 bases stayed unmatched. The CDR3 consists of 15 residues. CDR3 amino acids: CASSLVTGANYGYTF. DNA for the CDR3: TGTGCCAGCAGCCTGGTGACAGGGGCTAACTATGGCTACACCTTC.

The rearrangement links TRBV6-1 to TRBJ2-1, with 9 bases that match TRBD1. From germline, CDR1 is MNHNS and CDR2 SASEGT. The CDR3 has 16 residues. With 6 bases clipped from V and 5 bases from J, the junction kept 11 bases outside the gene matches. CDR3 in amino acids: CASSGSGTGSNNEQFF. Here the CDR3 DNA reads TGTGCCAGCAGCGGATCCGGGACAGGGTCCAACAATGAGCAGTTCTTC.

This chain links TRBV6-2 or TRBV6-3 with TRBJ1-1, with 8 bases identical to TRBD1. The CDR3 runs to 13 residues. The junction had 8 bases not matched to a gene; V was cut back by 7 bases and J by 7 bases. Per the germline V gene, CDR1 is MNHEY and CDR2 is SVGEGT. CDR3 sequence (DNA): TGTGCCAGCAAGGTAGGGACAGGCAGTGAAGCTTTCTTT. Translation: CASKVGTGSEAFF.

This clone was found many times. The gene calls are TRBV20-1 and TRBJ1-5; D is unclear. Germline CDR1 and CDR2: DFQATT and SNEGSKA (reference sequence). This CDR3 region has 14 residues. V lost 5 bases, J lost 0 bases, and 11 bases lay in between. The CDR3 spells CSAPGYNSNQPQHF. The CDR3 DNA reads TGCAGTGCTCCGGGTTACAATAGCAATCAGCCCCAGCATTTT.

This chain connects TRBV7-6 to TRBJ2-1; TRBD1 aligns across 7 bases. There are 13 residues in the CDR3. Trimming cost V 5 bases and J 8 bases; bases outside gene matches: 6. Germline V lookup: CDR1 SGHVS, CDR2 FNYEAQ. The CDR3 DNA reads TGTGCCAGCAGCATCAACAGGGGATATGAGCAGTTCTTC. Amino acid sequence: CASSINRGYEQFF.

In this sample, this clone is medium-sized. The chain has TRBV6-1 and TRBJ2-7; 9 bases align to TRBD1. The germline CDR1 and CDR2 sequences are MNHNS and SASEGT. V lost 8 bases, J lost 6 bases, and 14 bases stayed unmatched. The CDR3 spans 15 residues. CDR3 DNA sequence: TGTGCCAGCCGGGGACCCGGGGACAGGGAAGGCGAGCAGTACTTC. The encoded protein is CASRGPGDREGEQYF.

Here the CDR3 DNA reads TGTGCCAGCTCACCGTCAGAGGCTCGTGGCTACACCTTC. Its protein product is CASSPSEARGYTF. The chain joins TRBV18 to TRBJ1-2; no clear D. The V and J ends lost 3 bases and 7 bases respectively, with 12 bases between them. This CDR3 is built from 13 residues. The germline gives CDR1 KGHSH, CDR2 LQKENI.